This T cell receptor beta chain was retrieved from a study of blood T cells in healthy people across ages. Study-level information: In model experiments, template switching was able to capture about one barcoded beta molecule for every two T cells that were present.

The authors ran a second PCR of about 6 to 11 cycles using a sample-barcoded 5' primer and a J-beta primer mix. TCRdb analysed the 5' RACE reads with MiXCR anew, one entry per CDR3 protein. This repertoire shows about 1.5 million distinct CDR3 sequences, about 42% found once; its top ten account for about 3.8%. This CDR3 has 14 amino acids. The ends were cut back, 3 bases at V and 0 bases at J, with 8 bases in the middle. A few counts support this clonotype. Its antigen is as yet unknown. Study-wide results and caveats: Diversity was higher, and naive CD4+ cells more numerous, in long-lived donors than in aged donors. Higher naive T cell percentage went strongly together with higher TCR beta diversity.

This receptor was identified in a woman aged 18-30 years in good health. Sequenced sample: blood. The J gene is TRBJ1-1, the V gene TRBV12-3 or TRBV12-4; D might be TRBD1 (5 bases). The CDR3 DNA is TGTGCCAGCAGTTTCGAAGGGGTGAACACTGAAGCTTTCTTT. Protein: CASSFEGVNTEAFF.